A selection of T cell receptor beta chains follows, all from one sample in a study of blood T cells in healthy people across ages. TCRdb processed the 5' RACE reads anew with MiXCR; each CDR3 protein has one entry. The sample carries approximately 400,000 distinct CDR3 sequences, about 52% recorded once. Sequencing used blood. The receptors derive from a man aged 55 to 70 in good health. Both conserved end residues are part of each CDR3. Fields, in order: clone size, D gene, J gene, V gene, CDR3 DNA, CDR3 protein. D genes are given only for firm matches. Not every row has a clone size; where given, it reads once, few, many or a size class.

clone size: .; D gene: TRBD2; J gene: TRBJ2-7; V gene: TRBV18; CDR3 DNA: TGTGCCAGCTCACCGACCTCTGGCGGGGGGAGCTCCTACGAGCAGTACTTC; CDR3 protein: CASSPTSGGGSSYEQYF
clone size: many; D gene: .; J gene: TRBJ2-1; V gene: TRBV4-1; CDR3 DNA: TGCGCCAGCGAGGCGGGGGCTTCAGAGAAGCAGTTCTTC; CDR3 protein: CASEAGASEKQFF
clone size: .; D gene: TRBD1; J gene: TRBJ1-2; V gene: TRBV29-1; CDR3 DNA: TGCAGCGACGGACAGGGGTCGGGCGGCTACACCTTC; CDR3 protein: CSDGQGSGGYTF
clone size: few; D gene: TRBD2; J gene: TRBJ2-4; V gene: TRBV27; CDR3 DNA: TGTGCCAGCAGTTCCCCCCCAAGGGAGGGGAGCAAAAACATTCAGTACTTC; CDR3 protein: CASSSPPREGSKNIQYF
clone size: few; D gene: .; J gene: TRBJ2-7; V gene: TRBV5-6; CDR3 DNA: TGTGCCAGCAGCCCCAGACTAGTCTCCCACGAGCAGTACTTC; CDR3 protein: CASSPRLVSHEQYF
clone size: .; D gene: .; J gene: TRBJ2-7; V gene: TRBV20-1; CDR3 DNA: TGCAGTGCTAGCATCTCGAGCGGGTCTGCCTACGAGCAGTACTTC; CDR3 protein: CSASISSGSAYEQYF
clone size: .; D gene: TRBD2; J gene: TRBJ2-1; V gene: TRBV7-6; CDR3 DNA: TGTGCCAGCAGCTCGGGGGGACACAATGAGCAGTTCTTC; CDR3 protein: CASSSGGHNEQFF
clone size: many; D gene: TRBD1; J gene: TRBJ2-1; V gene: TRBV12-3/TRBV12-4; CDR3 DNA: TGTGCCAGCAGTTATACAGGGGCATACAATGAGCAGTTCTTC; CDR3 protein: CASSYTGAYNEQFF
clone size: .; D gene: .; J gene: TRBJ2-4; V gene: TRBV20-1; CDR3 DNA: TGCAGTGCTAGGGAGGACTACCGGGAGTACTTC; CDR3 protein: CSAREDYREYF
clone size: .; D gene: .; J gene: TRBJ2-7; V gene: TRBV3-1; CDR3 DNA: TGTGCCAGCAGCCAAGATGTTGTGGGGTCCTACGAGCAGTACTTC; CDR3 protein: CASSQDVVGSYEQYF
clone size: .; D gene: TRBD2; J gene: TRBJ2-3; V gene: TRBV10-3; CDR3 DNA: TGTGCCATCAGTCCCGGGACTACCGCAGATACGCAGTATTTT; CDR3 protein: CAISPGTTADTQYF